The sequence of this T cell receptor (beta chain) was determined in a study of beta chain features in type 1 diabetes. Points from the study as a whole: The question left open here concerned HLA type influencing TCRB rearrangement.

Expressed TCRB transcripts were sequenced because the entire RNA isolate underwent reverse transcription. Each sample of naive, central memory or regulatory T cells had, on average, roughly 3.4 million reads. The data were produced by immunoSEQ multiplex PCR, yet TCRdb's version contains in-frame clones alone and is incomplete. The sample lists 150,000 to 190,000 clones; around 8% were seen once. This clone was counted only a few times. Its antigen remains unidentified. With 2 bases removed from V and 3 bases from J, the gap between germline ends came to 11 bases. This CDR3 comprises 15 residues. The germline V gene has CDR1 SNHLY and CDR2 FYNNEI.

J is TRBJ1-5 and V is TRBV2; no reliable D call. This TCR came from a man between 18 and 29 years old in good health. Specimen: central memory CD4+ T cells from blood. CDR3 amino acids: CASSESPVDNQPQHF. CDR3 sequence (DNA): TGTGCCAGCAGTGAAAGCCCTGTTGACAATCAGCCCCAGCATTTT.